There are many counts of the clone carrying this T cell receptor beta chain. The antigen is unknown. The germline V gene has CDR1 SNHLY and CDR2 FYNNEI. Trimming took off 6 bases at V and 5 bases at J, with 8 bases between the two ends. The CDR3 runs to 13 residues. This record belongs to a study of CD8+CD57+ T cells in acquired aplastic anemia. The overall study: DNA recovered from sorted CD4+ and CD8+ cells had a mean of about 3 ug.

Profiles of TCR beta VDJ and CDR3 were generated from a genomic DNA template. One entry per CDR3 protein, called by TCRdb with MiXCR from the reads. The sample shows just over 450,000 distinct CDR3 sequences, around 32% of them seen only once. Sequencing involved patients with CD8+CD57+ cell expansion previously shown by flow cytometry. Every patient had severe acquired aplastic anemia. Study-wide results and caveats: Both patients and controls carried the same twenty-nine CD8+ CDR3 sequences. No significant difference in CD8+ Simpson's diversity was found between patients and controls.

The TCR originated in a human donor with aplastic anemia. The chain is built from TRBV2 and TRBJ1-6; D unresolved. Source material: sorted CD4+, CD8+, or CD8+CD57+ T cells (not recorded which) from PBMCs. CDR3 sequence (DNA): TGTGCCAGCAGATCACGGGATAATTCACCCCTCCACTTT. Protein product: CASRSRDNSPLHF. Full variable domain (missing parts from reference TRBV2 and TRBJ1-6): EPEVTQTPSHQVTQMGQEVILRCVPISNHLYFYWYRQILGQKVEFLVSFYNNEISEKSEIFDDQFSVERPDGSNFTLKIRSTKLEDSAMYFCASRSRDNSPLHFGNGTRLTVT.